This TCR beta chain is drawn from a study of shared clonotypes between healthy human individuals. This CDR3 region has 14 residues. The V segment lost 5 bases and the J segment 5 bases; nucleotides outside the gene matches: 6. CDR1 and CDR2 from the germline V gene are MNHEY and SVGAGI. Study-level points and caveats: Compared with memory subsets, naive subsets generally had larger estimated richness.

Each donor was a Caucasian adult residing in Nashville, Tennessee. Approximately 200 ng DNA, around 30,000 T cell genomes, went into each sorted-subset replicate PCR. The data were produced by immunoSEQ multiplex PCR, yet TCRdb's version contains in-frame clones alone and is incomplete. The table records about 1.5 million clones, around 97% of them present only once. Notes on this clone: The antigen is undetermined.

The sequencing sample was made of naive CD4+ T cells sorted from blood. Subset here: CD45RA+ positively selected. The receptor was isolated from a man aged 25 to 45 in good health. The chain carries TRBV6-5 and TRBJ2-5; 9 positions match TRBD2. The CDR3 DNA reads TGTGCCAGCAGTAGCGGGGGGCGCGCGGAGACCCAGTACTTC. This sequence encodes CASSSGGRAETQYF.